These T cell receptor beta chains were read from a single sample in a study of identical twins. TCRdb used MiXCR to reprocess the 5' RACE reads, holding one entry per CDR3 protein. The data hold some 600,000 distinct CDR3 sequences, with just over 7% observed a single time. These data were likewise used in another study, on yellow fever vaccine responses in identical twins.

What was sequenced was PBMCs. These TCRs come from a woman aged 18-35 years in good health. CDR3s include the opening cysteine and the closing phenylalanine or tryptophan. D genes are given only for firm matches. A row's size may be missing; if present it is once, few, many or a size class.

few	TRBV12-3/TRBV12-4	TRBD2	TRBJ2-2	TGTGCCAGCACCACTAGCGGGAGGGCTGGTACCGGGGAGCTGTTTTTT	CASTTSGRAGTGELFF
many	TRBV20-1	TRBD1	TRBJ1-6	TGCAGTGCTAGAGATCTCTTCCCACAGGGGATGGATTCACCCCTCCACTTT	CSARDLFPQGMDSPLHF
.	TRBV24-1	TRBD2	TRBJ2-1	TGTGCCACCAGTGACCCGTGGAGCGGGAGGGCGTTCTTC	CATSDPWSGRAFF
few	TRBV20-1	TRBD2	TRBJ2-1	TGCAGTGCTACCATGGGACTAGCGGGAGGGTTTTTATGGTTC	CSATMGLAGGFLWF
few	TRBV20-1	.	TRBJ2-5	TGCAGTGCTAGAGATTGGGGGATTCAAGAGACCCAGTACTTC	CSARDWGIQETQYF
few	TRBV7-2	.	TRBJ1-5	TGTGCCAGCAGCTTATTTAATCAGCCCCAGCATTTT	CASSLFNQPQHF
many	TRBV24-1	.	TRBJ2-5	TGTGCCACCAGTGATTTTACGGAGACCCAGTACTTC	CATSDFTETQYF
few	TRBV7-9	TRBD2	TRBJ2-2	TGTGCCAGCAGCCCATTAGCGGGATTTGACACCGGGGAGCTGTTTTTT	CASSPLAGFDTGELFF
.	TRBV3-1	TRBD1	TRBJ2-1	TGTGCCAGCACCCAGCCTCCGGGACAGGGGGCGCCCAATGAGCAGTTCTTC	CASTQPPGQGAPNEQFF
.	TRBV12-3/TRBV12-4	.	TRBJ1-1	TGTGCCAGCAAAAACCAGGGGTTGACTGAAGCTTTCTTT	CASKNQGLTEAFF
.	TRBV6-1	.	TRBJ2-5	TGTGCCAGCACCCAAAGGGGGGTTTCAGAGACCCAGTACTTC	CASTQRGVSETQYF
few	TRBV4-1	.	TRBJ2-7	TGCGCCAGCAGCCAAGAGATAGCGCGCCTCTACGAGCAGTACTTC	CASSQEIARLYEQYF
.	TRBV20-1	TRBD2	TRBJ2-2	TGCAGTGCTAGACCCCAACTAGCGGGAGACCTCACCGGGGAGCTGTTTTTT	CSARPQLAGDLTGELFF
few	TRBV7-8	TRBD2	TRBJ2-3	TGTGCCAGCAGCTTAGGAGGAGGAGCGGGGGGTACCACAGATACGCAGTATTTT	CASSLGGGAGGTTDTQYF
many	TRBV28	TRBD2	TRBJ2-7	TGTGCCAGCAGTTTATGCCCCTTAGCGGGAGGGTTCCCCTACGAGCAGTACTTC	CASSLCPLAGGFPYEQYF
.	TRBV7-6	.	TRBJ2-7	TGTGCCAGCAGCTCGAAAGTGGGACCGAGATTCTACGAGCAGTACTTC	CASSSKVGPRFYEQYF
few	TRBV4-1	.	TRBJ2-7	TGCGCCAGCAGCCAGCAAGCTACGGTAACCTACGAGCAGTACTTC	CASSQQATVTYEQYF
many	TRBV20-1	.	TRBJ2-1	TGCAGTGGATATCTAGATCGGCCTAGTAATGAGCAGTTCTTC	CSGYLDRPSNEQFF
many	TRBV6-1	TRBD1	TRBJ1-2	TGTGCCAGCTCGGGGGACAGGGTGTATGGCTACACCTTC	CASSGDRVYGYTF
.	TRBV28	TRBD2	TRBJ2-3	TGTGCCAGCAGTTCGGCGGGAGGTGGATCGGCAGATACGCAGTATTTT	CASSSAGGGSADTQYF
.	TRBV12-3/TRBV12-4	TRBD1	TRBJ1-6	TGTGCCAGCAGTTGGGGACAGGTGGGGAATTCACCCCTCCACTTT	CASSWGQVGNSPLHF
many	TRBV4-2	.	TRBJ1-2	TGTGCCAGCAGCCAAGATCTAGGGCAGATCAACTATGGCTACACCTTC	CASSQDLGQINYGYTF
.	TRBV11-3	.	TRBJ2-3	TGTGCCAGCAGCTTAGGTGTACCAACAGATACGCAGTATTTT	CASSLGVPTDTQYF
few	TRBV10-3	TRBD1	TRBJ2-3	TGTGCCATCAGTGCCCTTGGGACAGTGGCAGATACGCAGTATTTT	CAISALGTVADTQYF
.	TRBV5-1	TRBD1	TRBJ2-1	TGCGCCAGCAGCTTAACAGGGGGCCGGCGTTTCAATGAGCAGTTCTTC	CASSLTGGRRFNEQFF
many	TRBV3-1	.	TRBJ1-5	TGTGCCAGCAGCCAAGGGATGGGGGTGGGGGATCAGCCCCAGCATTTT	CASSQGMGVGDQPQHF
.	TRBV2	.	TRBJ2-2	TGTGCCAGCAGTGAAGACTTGAACACCGGGGAGCTGTTTTTT	CASSEDLNTGELFF
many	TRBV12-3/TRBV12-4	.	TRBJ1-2	TGTGCCAGCAGCCATACCCTGACTGCCCCTAATGGCTACACCTTC	CASSHTLTAPNGYTF
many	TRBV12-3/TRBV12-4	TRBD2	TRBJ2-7	TGTGCCAGCAGTCCGGACGGGGGGTTGGGCGAGCAGTACTTC	CASSPDGGLGEQYF
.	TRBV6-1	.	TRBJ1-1	TGTGCCAGCCAGGCGGGCAGGCCTATGAACACTGAAGCTTTCTTT	CASQAGRPMNTEAFF
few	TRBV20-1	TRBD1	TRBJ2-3	TGCAGGATGGACAGGGTCGAGGTAGGGGCAGATACGCAGTATTTT	CRMDRVEVGADTQYF
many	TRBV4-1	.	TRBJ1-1	TGCGCCAGCAGCCCGTCGCCTGTCTACACTGAAGCTTTCTTT	CASSPSPVYTEAFF
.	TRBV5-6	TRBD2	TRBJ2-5	TGTGCCAGCAGCCCGATCCGGGGTAGCGGGAATCAAGAGACCCAGTACTTC	CASSPIRGSGNQETQYF
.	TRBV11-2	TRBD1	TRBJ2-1	TGTGCCAGCAGCTTCCCGGGACAGCTATACAATGAGCAGTTCTTC	CASSFPGQLYNEQFF
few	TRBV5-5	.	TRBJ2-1	TGTGCCAGCAGCTTGGAGGGTAGCGGTCCCTACAATGAGCAGTTCTTC	CASSLEGSGPYNEQFF
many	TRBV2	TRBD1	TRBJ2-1	TGTGCCAGCCGACTCCGGGGGACAGGGGCACATGAGCAGTTCTTC	CASRLRGTGAHEQFF
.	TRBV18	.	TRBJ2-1	TGTGCCAGCTCACCACCGGCGGGAAATGAGCAGTTCTTC	CASSPPAGNEQFF
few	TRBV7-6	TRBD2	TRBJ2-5	TGTGCCAGCAACGGGTGGGGGGGGAGCGAGACCCAGTACTTC	CASNGWGGSETQYF
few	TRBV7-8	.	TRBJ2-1	TGTGCCAGCAGCTTACGGGCTGTGAGTAGCGACAATGAGCAGTTCTTC	CASSLRAVSSDNEQFF
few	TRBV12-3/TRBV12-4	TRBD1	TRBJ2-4	TGTGCCAGCAGTCCCGGGACAGTCAACGCCAAAAACATTCAGTACTTC	CASSPGTVNAKNIQYF
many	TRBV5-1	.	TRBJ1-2	TGCGCCAGCAGCGGGCGGGGAGGCCCTAACTATGGCTACACCTTC	CASSGRGGPNYGYTF
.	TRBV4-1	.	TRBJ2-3	TGCGCCAGCAGCCAAGATGTGGGGGGCGGGGTTAGAGATACGCAGTATTTT	CASSQDVGGGVRDTQYF
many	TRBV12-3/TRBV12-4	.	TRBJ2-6	TGTGCCAGCAGTTTGGCCCTGTTGTGGACAGCGGGGGCCAACGTCCTGACTTTC	CASSLALLWTAGANVLTF
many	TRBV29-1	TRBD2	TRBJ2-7	TGCAGCGTTGAAACCTGGGGTGCGGGAGGGTCCTACGAGCAGTACTTC	CSVETWGAGGSYEQYF
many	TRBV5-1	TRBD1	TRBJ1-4	TGCGCCAGCAGCCCCCAAGGACAGGGGACCGAAAAACTGTTTTTT	CASSPQGQGTEKLFF
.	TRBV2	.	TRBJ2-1	TGTGCCAGCAGTGAAGCTTTTAAGACAACTTACAATGAGCAGTTCTTC	CASSEAFKTTYNEQFF
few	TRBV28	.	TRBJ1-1	TGTGCCAGCAGTTTATCCACCGTTCTCGGTGAAGCTTTCTTT	CASSLSTVLGEAFF
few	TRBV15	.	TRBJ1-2	TGTGCCACCAGCAGAGATTTCGGGGGCAACTATGGCTACACCTTC	CATSRDFGGNYGYTF
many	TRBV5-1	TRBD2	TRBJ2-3	TGCGCCAGCAGCTCTAGCGGGCCAAGCACAGATACGCAGTATTTT	CASSSSGPSTDTQYF
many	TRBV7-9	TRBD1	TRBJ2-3	TGTGCCAGCAGCCCGAGACAGGGGACTAGCACAGATACGCAGTATTTT	CASSPRQGTSTDTQYF
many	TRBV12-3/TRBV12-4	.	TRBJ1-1	TGTGCCAGCAGGCCCCAGGGGTTCTCTGAAGCTTTCTTT	CASRPQGFSEAFF
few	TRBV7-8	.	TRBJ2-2	TGTGCCAGCAGCCACCCCCAACAGACATACACCGGGGAGCTGTTTTTT	CASSHPQQTYTGELFF
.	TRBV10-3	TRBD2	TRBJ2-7	TGTGCCATCAGTGAGTCGTTAGCGGGAGAAAGGGAGCAGTACTTC	CAISESLAGEREQYF
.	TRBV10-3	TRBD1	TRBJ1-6	TGTGCCATCACCCCAGGGGGGCTTAATTCACCCCTCCACTTT	CAITPGGLNSPLHF
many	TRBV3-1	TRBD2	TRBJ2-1	TGTGCCAGCAGCCTACACCGGGAGGCCTACAATGAGCAGTTCTTC	CASSLHREAYNEQFF
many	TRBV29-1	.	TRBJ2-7	TGCAGCGTTGCAGGACAGCTTGACGAGCAGTACTTC	CSVAGQLDEQYF
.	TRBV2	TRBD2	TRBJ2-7	TGTGCCAGCAGCGCCGGGACTAGCGGGCCATACGAGCAGTACTTC	CASSAGTSGPYEQYF
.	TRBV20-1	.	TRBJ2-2	TGCAGTGCTAGAGATCTTGGTGGCACCGGGGAGCTGTTTTTT	CSARDLGGTGELFF
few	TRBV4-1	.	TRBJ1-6	TGCGCCAGCAGCAGGGACATAAGTTCACCCCTCCACTTT	CASSRDISSPLHF